These 3 T cell receptor beta chains were all obtained from the same sample, sequenced in a study of blood T cell repertoires in COVID-19 (dated by TCRdb to about 2020). The library was generated by the immunoSEQ multiplex PCR assay. TCRdb retrieved this table from immuneACCESS and kept in-frame rearrangements only. Not all clones are present; in checked studies, unresolved V genes account for under half, and no reason is known for the remainder. In all, the sample holds under 200,000 clones, and approximately 80% of those were seen once. The ten largest clones capture 2.9% of the sample. Sequenced material: peripheral blood. The receptors here all came from a woman in her sixties with acute or convalescent COVID-19.

A word on this clone: Other DNA sequences in the sample encode the same CDR3. The rearrangement links TRBV6-5 to TRBJ1-3; D is undetermined. V lost 0 bases and J 1 base, leaving 7 bases between the germline ends. This CDR3 is 15 amino acids long. Germline lookup yields CDR1 MNHEY and CDR2 SVGAGI. CDR3 DNA sequence: TGTGCCAGCAGTTACTCGACGGGATCTGGAAACACCATATATTTT. It codes for CASSYSTGSGNTIYF.

The chain is built from TRBV7-3 and TRBJ2-3, with 9 nucleotides matching TRBD1. The CDR3 runs 14 residues. CDR1 SGHTA and CDR2 FQGTGA come from the germline V gene. V dropped 4 bases and J dropped 4; count of bases not matched to a gene: 3. CDR3 coding DNA: TGTGCCAGCAGCTCGGGACAGGGCGCAGATACGCAGTATTTT. As protein: CASSSGQGADTQYF. The whole variable domain, remainder taken from reference TRBV7-3 and TRBJ2-3, is GAGVSQTPSNKVTEKGKYVELRCDPISGHTALYWYRQSLGQGPEFLIYFQGTGAADDSGLPNDRFFAVRPEGSVSTLKIQRTERGDSAVYLCASSSGQGADTQYFGPGTRLTVL.

V is TRBV18 and J is TRBJ1-5, with D possibly TRBD1 on 6 matching bases. V was pared by 4 bases and J by 8 bases, with 9 bases between. This CDR3 has 12 amino acids. In germline, CDR1 is KGHSH, CDR2 LQKENI. The CDR3 DNA is TGTGCCAGCTCACGGTCAGGGGAGCCCCAGCATTTT. It codes for CASSRSGEPQHF.